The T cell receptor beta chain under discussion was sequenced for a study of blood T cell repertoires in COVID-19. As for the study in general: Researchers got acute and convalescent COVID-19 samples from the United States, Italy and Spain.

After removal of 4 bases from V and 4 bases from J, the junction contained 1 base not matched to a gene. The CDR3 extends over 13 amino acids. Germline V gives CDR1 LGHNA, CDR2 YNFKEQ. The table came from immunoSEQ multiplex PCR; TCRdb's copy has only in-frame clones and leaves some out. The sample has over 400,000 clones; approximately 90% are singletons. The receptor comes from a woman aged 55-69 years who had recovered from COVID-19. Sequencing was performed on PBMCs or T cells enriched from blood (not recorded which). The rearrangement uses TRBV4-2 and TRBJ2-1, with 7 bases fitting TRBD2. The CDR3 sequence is CASSLGGYNEQFF. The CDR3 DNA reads TGTGCCAGCAGCCTGGGGGGGTACAATGAGCAGTTCTTC.